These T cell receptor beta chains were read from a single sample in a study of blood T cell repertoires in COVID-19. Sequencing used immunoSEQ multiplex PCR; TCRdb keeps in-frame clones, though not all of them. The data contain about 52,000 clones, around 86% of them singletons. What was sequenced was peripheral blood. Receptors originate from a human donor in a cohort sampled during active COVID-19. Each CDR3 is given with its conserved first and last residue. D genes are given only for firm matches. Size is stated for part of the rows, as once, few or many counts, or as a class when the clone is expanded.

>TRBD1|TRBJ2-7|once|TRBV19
TGTGCCACCCCCTTAAATGGACGGACAGGGCACTACGAGCAGTACTTC
CATPLNGRTGHYEQYF
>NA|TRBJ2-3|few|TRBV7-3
TGTGCCAGCAGCTTAGGGGCTATGACAGATACGCAGTATTTT
CASSLGAMTDTQYF
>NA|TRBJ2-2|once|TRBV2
TGTGCCAGCAGTGGTAATCAGGGAAACACCGGGGAGCTGTTTTTT
CASSGNQGNTGELFF
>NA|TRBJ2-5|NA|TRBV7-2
TGTGCCAGCAGCTTAGCGGGGGGAGGACGAGAGACCCAGTACTTC
CASSLAGGGRETQYF
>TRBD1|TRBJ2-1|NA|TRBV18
TGTGCCAGCTCACCAGGGACAGACAATGAGCAGTTCTTC
CASSPGTDNEQFF
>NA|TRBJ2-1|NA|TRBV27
TGTGCCAGCAGAGTGATAAGGGGTGAGCAGTTCTTC
CASRVIRGEQFF
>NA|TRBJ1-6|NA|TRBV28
TGTGCCAGCGAGGAGAGCTCCTATAATTCACCCCTCCACTTT
CASEESSYNSPLHF
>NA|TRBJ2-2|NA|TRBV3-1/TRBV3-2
TGTGCCAGCAGCCATCACGGAGGTGGGCGGGGAAAGAACACCGGGGAGCTGTTTTTT
CASSHHGGGRGKNTGELFF
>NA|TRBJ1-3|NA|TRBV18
TGTGCCAGCTCACCGGGACTGGGAGCCATATATTTT
CASSPGLGAIYF
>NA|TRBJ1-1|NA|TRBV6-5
TGTGCCAGCAGTTACTGGGGGACACCCATCACTGAAGCTTTCTTT
CASSYWGTPITEAFF
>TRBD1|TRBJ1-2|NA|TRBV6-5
TGTGCCAGCAGACAGGGGGACTATGGCTACACCTTC
CASRQGDYGYTF
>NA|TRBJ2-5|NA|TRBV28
TGTGCCAGCAGGACAGGTCAAGAGACCCAGTACTTC
CASRTGQETQYF
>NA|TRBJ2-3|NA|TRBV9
TGTGCCAGCAGCGTACTAGAGAGGACAGATACGCAGTATTTT
CASSVLERTDTQYF
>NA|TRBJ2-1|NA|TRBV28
TGTGCCAGCAGCCTGGAGGGTGAGCAGTTCTTC
CASSLEGEQFF
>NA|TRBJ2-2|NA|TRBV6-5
TGTGCCAGCAGCTCTTACACAGCGAACACCGGGGAGCTGTTTTTT
CASSSYTANTGELFF
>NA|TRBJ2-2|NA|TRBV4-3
TGCGCCAGCAGCCTGGGTGGTGCGGGATCTCACACCGGGGAGCTGTTTTTT
CASSLGGAGSHTGELFF
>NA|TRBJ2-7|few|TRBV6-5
TGTGCGGGGGGGGCAGGGGGCCCCTACGAGCAGTACTTC
CAGGAGGPYEQYF
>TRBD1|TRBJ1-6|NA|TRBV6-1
TGTGCCAGCAGTGATGGGACAGGGAGGTATTCACCCCTCCACTTT
CASSDGTGRYSPLHF
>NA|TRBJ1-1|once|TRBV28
TGTGCCAGCAGGGAGGGGGGGGTAACTGAAGCTTTCTTT
CASREGGVTEAFF
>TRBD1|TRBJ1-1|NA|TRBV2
TGTGCCAGCACAGGGCGGGACAGGGGGCGTCAGGGTGCTGAAGCTTTCTTT
CASTGRDRGRQGAEAFF
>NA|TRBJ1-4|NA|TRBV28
TGTGCCAGCAGCCCACAGACAGGCCCTAATGAAAAACTGTTTTTT
CASSPQTGPNEKLFF
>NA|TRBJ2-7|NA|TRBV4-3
TGCGCCAGCAGCCAAGATCTAAGCTTCGAGCAGTACTTC
CASSQDLSFEQYF
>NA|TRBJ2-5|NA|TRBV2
TGTGCCAGCAGCGATGGGACTTCTGGTCGCGTAAAGACCCAGTACTTC
CASSDGTSGRVKTQYF
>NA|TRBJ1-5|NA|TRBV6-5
TGTGCCAGCACCAGCGGGGGCAATCAGCCCCAGCATTTT
CASTSGGNQPQHF
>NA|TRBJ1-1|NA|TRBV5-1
TGCGCCAGCAGCCCCACGGGAGGGGGCACTGAAGCTTTCTTT
CASSPTGGGTEAFF
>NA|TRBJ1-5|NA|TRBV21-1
TGTGCCAGCACTTTAACGGGGAGGGTTGGACAGCCCCAGCATTTT
CASTLTGRVGQPQHF
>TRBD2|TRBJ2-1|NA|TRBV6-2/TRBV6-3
TGTGCCAGCAGTTTTATCCGGGACTACCCTGCCCTTGGGAATGAGCAGTTCTTC
CASSFIRDYPALGNEQFF
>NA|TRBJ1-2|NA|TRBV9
TGTGCCAGCAGCGGAACGGGGGTCCCACCCCAGGGAGGCTACACCTTC
CASSGTGVPPQGGYTF
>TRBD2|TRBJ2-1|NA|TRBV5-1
TGCGCCAGCAGCTTGGGGACTAGCAATGAGCAGTTCTTC
CASSLGTSNEQFF
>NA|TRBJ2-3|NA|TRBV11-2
TGTGCCAGCAGCTTACGGAGGGGCGGAGCGGTGGGCCCAGATACGCAGTATTTT
CASSLRRGGAVGPDTQYF
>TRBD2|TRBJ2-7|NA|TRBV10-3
TGTGCCATCAAAGGACTAGCCGCCTACGAGCAGTACTTC
CAIKGLAAYEQYF
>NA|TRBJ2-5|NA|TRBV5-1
TGCGCCAGCAGCTTGACCGGGGAGGAGACCCAGTACTTC
CASSLTGEETQYF
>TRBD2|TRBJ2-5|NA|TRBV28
TGTGCCAGCAGTTTAGATTTTAGCGGGAGAAACCAAGAGACCCAGTACTTC
CASSLDFSGRNQETQYF
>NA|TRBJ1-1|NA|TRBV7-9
TGTGCCAGCAGCTTACCGGGAGGAGACACTGAAGCTTTCTTT
CASSLPGGDTEAFF
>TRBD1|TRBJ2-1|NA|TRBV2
TGTGCCAGCAGTTCTGAACAGGGGAATGAGCAGTTCTTC
CASSSEQGNEQFF
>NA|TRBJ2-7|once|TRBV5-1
TGCGCCAGCAGCGTTCCTAGCAGCAACGAGCAGTACTTC
CASSVPSSNEQYF
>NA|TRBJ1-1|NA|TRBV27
TGTGCCAGCAGTCCCATGAAGCTACCAGCTTTCTTT
CASSPMKLPAFF
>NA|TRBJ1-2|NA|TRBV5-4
TGTGCCAGCAGCTTGGCCGGGATAAGTGGTGGCTACACCTTC
CASSLAGISGGYTF
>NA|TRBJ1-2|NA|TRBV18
TGTGCCAGCTCACCACAGGGCCCGGGGGGCTCTGGCTACACCTTC
CASSPQGPGGSGYTF
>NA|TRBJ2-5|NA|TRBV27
TGTGCCAGCAGTTTGACCGGGTTAGAAGAGACCCAGTACTTC
CASSLTGLEETQYF
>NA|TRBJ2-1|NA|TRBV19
TGTGCCAGTAGTATACACGGAGCCAACTACAATGAGCAGTTCTTC
CASSIHGANYNEQFF
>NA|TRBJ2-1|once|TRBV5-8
TGTGCCAGCAGCGGACTACTTTTCTACAATGAGCAGTTCTTC
CASSGLLFYNEQFF
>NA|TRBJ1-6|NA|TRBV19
TGTGCCAGTGCGGAGTACAGGGCCAATTCACCCCTCCACTTT
CASAEYRANSPLHF
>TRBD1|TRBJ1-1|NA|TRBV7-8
TGTGCCAGCAGCCCTGGACAGGGGGGACCTGAAGCTTTCTTT
CASSPGQGGPEAFF
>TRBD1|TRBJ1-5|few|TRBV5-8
TGTGCCAGCAGCTCCAGACAGGGGGGTCAGCCCCAGCATTTT
CASSSRQGGQPQHF
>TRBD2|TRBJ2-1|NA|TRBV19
TGTGCCAGTAGTACAGCGGGAGTCTCCAATGAGCAGTTCTTC
CASSTAGVSNEQFF
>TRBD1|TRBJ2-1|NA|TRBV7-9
TGTGCCAGCAGCCGGGACAGGGGTACGGATGAGCAGTTCTTC
CASSRDRGTDEQFF
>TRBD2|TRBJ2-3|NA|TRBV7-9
TGTGCCAGCAGCTCACTCTCCGGGAGGTCAGATACGCAGTATTTT
CASSSLSGRSDTQYF
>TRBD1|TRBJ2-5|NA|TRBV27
TGTGCCAGCAGTTCCCCGACAGGGAACCAAGAGACCCAGTACTTC
CASSSPTGNQETQYF
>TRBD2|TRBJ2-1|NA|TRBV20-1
TGCAGTGCTAGTGCAGCGGGAGGGCCTATGGTCCATGAGCAGTTCTTC
CSASAAGGPMVHEQFF